Listed below are T cell receptor beta chains from one sample, sequenced in a study of shared clonotypes between healthy human individuals. TCRdb's copy holds only in-frame clones and misses some; the assay was immunoSEQ multiplex PCR. Among 2 million to 2.5 million clones listed, roughly 95% were seen once. The sequencing input was naive CD4+ T cells sorted from blood. These receptor sequences come from a man younger than 30 in good health. The conserved cysteine and the conserved F or W are not part of the CDR3 here.

cdr3_length j_call v_call cdr3_aa
13 TRBJ2-1 TRBV9 ASSANVAQISEQF
12 TRBJ1-2 TRBV28 ASSYRTGTYGYT
17 TRBJ2-2 TRBV5-1 ASSAGQGSHRSRTGELF
9 TRBJ2-3 TRBV30 AWRGKDTQY
12 TRBJ1-4 TRBV7-2 ASSSRTGSEKLF
12 TRBJ2-5 TRBV2 ASSQHGVMETQY
15 TRBJ2-3 TRBV7-9 ASSLGSASVSTDTQY
14 TRBJ2-5 TRBV25-1 ASSEAGLRGQETQY
11 TRBJ1-5 TRBV6-5 ASSLDLNQPQH
12 TRBJ2-2 TRBV10-2 ASRTGANTGELF
11 TRBJ1-3 TRBV2 ASSQGTGNTIY
17 TRBJ2-1 TRBV1 TSSQDGGRRREPVNEQF
11 TRBJ1-5 TRBV5-8 ASRVTGNQPQH
13 TRBJ2-1 TRBV2 ASERGSTLLREQF
12 TRBJ2-2 TRBV27 ASKASGGAGELF
12 TRBJ1-2 TRBV27 ASSSSGSDYGYT
11 TRBJ2-3 TRBV28 ASSLGGDLTQY
10 TRBJ2-7 TRBV5-1 ASSSPGSEQY
14 TRBJ2-3 TRBV10-3 AISPAGLLNTDTQY
14 TRBJ1-5 TRBV6-6 ASSLIGQGGVQPQH
13 TRBJ2-2 TRBV27 ASRMGSTVGGELF
11 TRBJ2-3 TRBV11-2 ASSQPTGDTQY
13 TRBJ1-1 TRBV6-1 ASSRGAGEYTEAF
15 TRBJ2-7 TRBV18 ASSLYSDTGRSYEQY
12 TRBJ1-1 TRBV28 ASSSLWTMVEAF
13 TRBJ1-1 TRBV5-6 ASSAIGGTDTEAF
16 TRBJ1-6 TRBV11-2 ASSWGSGTMFSNSPLH
12 TRBJ1-2 TRBV9 ASSARQGNYGYT
9 TRBJ2-1 TRBV7-8 ASSGENEQF
12 TRBJ1-5 TRBV30 AWSGQGRFQPQH
13 TRBJ1-6 TRBV10-1 ASSESAGVATPLH
13 TRBJ2-2 TRBV28 ASSFIRARTGELF
14 TRBJ2-2 TRBV27 ASSFRTSGGGGELF
12 TRBJ1-1 TRBV5-1 ASSSGQRATEAF
11 TRBJ1-5 TRBV10-3 AISEGVGQPQH
11 TRBJ1-2 TRBV5-4 ASSPIAGDGYT
12 TRBJ1-1 TRBV2 ASRREQGNTEAF
10 TRBJ2-7 TRBV6-1 ASTILGYEQY
10 TRBJ1-5 TRBV6-6 ASTHPNQPQH
14 TRBJ2-1 TRBV7-8 ASSLGTAGVYNEQF
13 TRBJ1-3 TRBV18 ASSPPVSGQYTIY
12 TRBJ2-1 TRBV27 ASSYRGQVVEQF
12 TRBJ2-2 TRBV5-1 ASRPQGASGELF
10 TRBJ1-6 TRBV11-1 ASSFRGGPLH
14 TRBJ2-5 TRBV5-4 ASSLGRVGKKETQY
16 TRBJ2-7 TRBV18 ASSPAASGGQTYYEQY
14 TRBJ2-6 TRBV27 ASSGTGGSGANVLT
12 TRBJ1-1 TRBV10-3 AIRKDRENTEAF
14 TRBJ1-1 TRBV25-1 ASRDQRTGLNTEAF